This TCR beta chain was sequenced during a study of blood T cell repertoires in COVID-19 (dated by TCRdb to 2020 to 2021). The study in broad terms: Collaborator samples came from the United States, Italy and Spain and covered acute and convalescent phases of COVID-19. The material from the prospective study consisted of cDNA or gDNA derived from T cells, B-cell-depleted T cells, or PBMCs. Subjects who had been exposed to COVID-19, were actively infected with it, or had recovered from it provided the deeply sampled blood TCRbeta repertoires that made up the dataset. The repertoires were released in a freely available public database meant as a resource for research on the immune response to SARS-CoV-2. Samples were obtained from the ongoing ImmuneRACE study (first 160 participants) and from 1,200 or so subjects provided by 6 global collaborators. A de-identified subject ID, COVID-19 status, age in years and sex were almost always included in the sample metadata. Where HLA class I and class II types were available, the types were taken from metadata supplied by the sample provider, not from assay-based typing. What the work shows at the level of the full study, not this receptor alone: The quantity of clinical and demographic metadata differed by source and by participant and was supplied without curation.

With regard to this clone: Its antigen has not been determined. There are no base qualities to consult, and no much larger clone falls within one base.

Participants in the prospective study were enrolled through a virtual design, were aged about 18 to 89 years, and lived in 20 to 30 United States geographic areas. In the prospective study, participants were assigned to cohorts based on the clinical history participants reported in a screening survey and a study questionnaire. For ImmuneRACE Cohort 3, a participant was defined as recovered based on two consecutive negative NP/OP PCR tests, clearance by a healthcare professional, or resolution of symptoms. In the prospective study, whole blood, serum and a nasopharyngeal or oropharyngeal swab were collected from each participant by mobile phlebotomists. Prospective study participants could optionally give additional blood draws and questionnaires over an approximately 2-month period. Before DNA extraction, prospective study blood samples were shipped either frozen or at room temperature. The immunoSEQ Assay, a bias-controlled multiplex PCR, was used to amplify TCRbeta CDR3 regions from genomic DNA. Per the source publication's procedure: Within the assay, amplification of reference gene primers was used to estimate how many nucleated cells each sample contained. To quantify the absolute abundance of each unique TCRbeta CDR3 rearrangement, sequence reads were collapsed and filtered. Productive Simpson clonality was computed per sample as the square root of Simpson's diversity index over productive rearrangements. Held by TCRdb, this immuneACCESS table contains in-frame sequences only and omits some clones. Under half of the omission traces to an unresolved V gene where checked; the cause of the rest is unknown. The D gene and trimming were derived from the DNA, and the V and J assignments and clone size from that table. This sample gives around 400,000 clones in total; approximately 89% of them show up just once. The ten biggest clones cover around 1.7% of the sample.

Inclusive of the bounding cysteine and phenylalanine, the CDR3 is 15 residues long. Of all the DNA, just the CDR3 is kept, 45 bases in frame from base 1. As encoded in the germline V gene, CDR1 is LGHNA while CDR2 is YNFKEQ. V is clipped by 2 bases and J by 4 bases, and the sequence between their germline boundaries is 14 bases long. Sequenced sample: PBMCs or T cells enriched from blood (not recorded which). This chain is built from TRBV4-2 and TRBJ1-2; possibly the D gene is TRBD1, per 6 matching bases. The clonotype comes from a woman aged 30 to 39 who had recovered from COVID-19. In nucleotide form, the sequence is TGTGCCAGCAGCCAATACGCGCGGGGGGCCTATGGCTACACCTTC. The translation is CASSQYARGAYGYTF.